Included here is one TCR beta chain sequence, with context. This entry is derived from a study of blood T cell repertoires in COVID-19. About the research overall: The study drew acute and convalescent COVID-19 samples from the United States, Italy and Spain. PBMCs, B-cell-depleted T cells, or T cells provided the cDNA or gDNA that made up the material.

Per the original data handling: Amplified reference gene primers provided the basis for estimating nucleated cell counts. Only in-frame clones appear in the TCRdb table, and some are missing; sequencing was by immunoSEQ multiplex PCR. V and J calls and clone size are copied from that table; D and trimming were computed from the DNA. This table holds under 250,000 clones, 80% to 90% found once. Per the germline V gene, CDR1 is MNHEY and CDR2 is SMNVEV (reference sequence). Trimming shortened V by 2 bases and J by 6 bases, and 17 bases separated the two germline ends. This CDR3 is 16 amino acids long. This study enrolled people aged about 18 to 100 from about two dozen US geographic areas.

The specimen was PBMCs or T cells enriched from blood (not recorded which). This TCR came from a woman between 18 and 29 years old in a cohort exposed to, infected with or recovered from COVID-19 (not recorded which). The chain uses TRBV27 and TRBJ1-5; tentative D call: TRBD1 (5 bases). CDR3 residues: CASSLTGTLGGQPQHF. The CDR3 DNA is TGTGCCAGCAGTTTAACCGGGACCCTGGGGGGTCAGCCCCAGCATTTT.